The 3 T cell receptor beta chains below all came from one sample that was sequenced in a study of metastatic and nonmetastatic thyroid tumors. Through MiXCR, TCRdb re-clonotyped the PCR reads. The sample contains about 40,000 clones, roughly 11% of which appear only once. Each patient went into thyroid surgery without having received any treatment. Sequencing was carried out using blood. Receptors were obtained from a female donor with papillary thyroid cancer or a benign thyroid nodule (not recorded which). Some clones in this sample may be carry-over from other donors' samples.

In its sample, this clone was seen many times. The chain is built from TRBV6-2 or TRBV6-3 and TRBJ2-1, with 12 bases fitting TRBD2. CDR3 length equals 17 residues. J lost 3 bases, V lost 2 bases, and 5 bases had no gene match. Germline V gene lookup returns CDR1 MNHEY and CDR2 SVGEGT. CDR3 in DNA: TGTGCCAGCAGTTACCGTGGACTAGCGGGATTCTACAATGAGCAGTTCTTC. Encoded protein: CASSYRGLAGFYNEQFF.

This clone was detected ten times or more. The rearrangement joins TRBV5-1 to TRBJ1-1, with D perhaps matching TRBD1 (5 bases). Germline lookup yields CDR1 SGHRS and CDR2 YFSETQ. This CDR3 contains 13 residues. The ends were cut back, 2 bases at V and 4 bases at J, with 9 bases in the middle. The CDR3 is CASSLMQGTEAFF. The CDR3 bases are TGCGCCAGCAGCTTAATGCAGGGCACTGAAGCTTTCTTT.

As regards this clone: A read error may explain this, as a much larger clone is one base away. This specimen includes other DNA sequences encoding the same CDR3. V and J are TRBV5-4 and TRBJ2-3; 9 nucleotides agree with TRBD1. CDR3 length equals 16 residues. The germline gives CDR1 SGHNT, CDR2 YYREEE (reference sequence). J was trimmed by 0 bases and V by 5 bases; bases with no gene match: 7. Here the CDR3 reads CASSLLDRGSTDTQYF. The CDR3 DNA is TGTGCCAGCAGTTTGTTGGACAGGGGAAGCACAGATACGCAGTATTTT.